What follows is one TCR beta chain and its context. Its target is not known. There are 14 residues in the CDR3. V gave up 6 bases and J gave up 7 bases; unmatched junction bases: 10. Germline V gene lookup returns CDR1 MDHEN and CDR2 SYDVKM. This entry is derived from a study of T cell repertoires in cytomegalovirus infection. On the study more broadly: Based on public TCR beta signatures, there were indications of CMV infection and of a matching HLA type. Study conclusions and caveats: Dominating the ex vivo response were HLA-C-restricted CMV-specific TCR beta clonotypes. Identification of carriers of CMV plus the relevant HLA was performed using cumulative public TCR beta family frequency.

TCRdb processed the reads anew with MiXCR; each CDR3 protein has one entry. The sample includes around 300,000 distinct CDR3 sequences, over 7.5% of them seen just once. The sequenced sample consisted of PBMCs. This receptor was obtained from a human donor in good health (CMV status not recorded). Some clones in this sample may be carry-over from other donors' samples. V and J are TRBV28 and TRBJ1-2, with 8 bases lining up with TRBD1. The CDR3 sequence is CASSPGQGKIGYTF. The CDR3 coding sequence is TGTGCCAGCAGCCCAGGACAGGGAAAAATTGGCTACACCTTC.